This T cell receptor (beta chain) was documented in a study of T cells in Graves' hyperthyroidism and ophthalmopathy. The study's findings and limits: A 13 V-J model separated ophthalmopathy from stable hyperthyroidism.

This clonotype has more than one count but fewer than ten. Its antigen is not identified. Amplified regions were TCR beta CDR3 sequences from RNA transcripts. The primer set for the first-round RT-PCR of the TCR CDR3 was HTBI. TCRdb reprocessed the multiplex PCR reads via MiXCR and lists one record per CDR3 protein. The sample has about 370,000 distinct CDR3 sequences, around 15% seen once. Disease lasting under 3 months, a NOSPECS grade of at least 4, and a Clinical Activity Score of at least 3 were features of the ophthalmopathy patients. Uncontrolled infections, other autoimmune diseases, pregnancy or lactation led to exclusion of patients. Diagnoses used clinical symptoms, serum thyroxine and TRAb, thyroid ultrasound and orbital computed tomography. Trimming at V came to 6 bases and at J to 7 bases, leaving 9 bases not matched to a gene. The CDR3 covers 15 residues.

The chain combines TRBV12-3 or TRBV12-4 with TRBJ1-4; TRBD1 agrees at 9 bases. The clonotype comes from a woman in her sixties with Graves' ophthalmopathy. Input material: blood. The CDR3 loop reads CASSSFDRGSEKLFF. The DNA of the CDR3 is TGTGCCAGCAGCTCCTTCGACAGGGGGAGTGAAAAACTGTTTTTT.